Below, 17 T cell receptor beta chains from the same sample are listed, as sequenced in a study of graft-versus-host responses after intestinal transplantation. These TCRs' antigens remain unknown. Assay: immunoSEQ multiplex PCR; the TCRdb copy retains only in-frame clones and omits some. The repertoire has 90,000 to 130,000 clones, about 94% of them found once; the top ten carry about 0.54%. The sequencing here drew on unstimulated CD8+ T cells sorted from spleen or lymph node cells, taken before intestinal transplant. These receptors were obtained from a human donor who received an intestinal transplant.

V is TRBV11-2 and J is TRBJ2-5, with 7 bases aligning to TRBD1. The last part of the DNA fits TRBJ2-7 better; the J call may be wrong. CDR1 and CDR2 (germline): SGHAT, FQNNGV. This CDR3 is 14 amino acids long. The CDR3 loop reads CASSSRDRLYEQYF. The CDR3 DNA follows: TGTGCCAGCAGCTCAAGGGACAGACTTTACGAGCAGTACTTC.

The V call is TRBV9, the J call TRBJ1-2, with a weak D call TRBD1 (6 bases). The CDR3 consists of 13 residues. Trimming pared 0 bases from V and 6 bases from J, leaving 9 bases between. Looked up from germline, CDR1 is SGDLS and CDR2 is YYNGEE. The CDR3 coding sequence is TGTGCCAGCAGCGTAGGTTCAGGGGATGGCTACACCTTC. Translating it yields CASSVGSGDGYTF.

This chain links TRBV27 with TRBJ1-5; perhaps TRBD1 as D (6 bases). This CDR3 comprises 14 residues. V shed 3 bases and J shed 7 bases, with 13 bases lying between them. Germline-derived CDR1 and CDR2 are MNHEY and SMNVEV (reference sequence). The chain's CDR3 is CASSFLGAGQPQHF. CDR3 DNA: TGTGCCAGCAGTTTCTTGGGGGCCGGGCAGCCCCAGCATTTT.

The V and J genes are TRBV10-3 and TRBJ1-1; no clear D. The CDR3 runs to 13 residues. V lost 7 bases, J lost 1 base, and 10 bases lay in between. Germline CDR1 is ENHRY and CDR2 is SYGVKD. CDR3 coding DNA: TGTGCCATCAACGAGCAGGAGAACACTGAAGCTTTCTTT. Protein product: CAINEQENTEAFF.

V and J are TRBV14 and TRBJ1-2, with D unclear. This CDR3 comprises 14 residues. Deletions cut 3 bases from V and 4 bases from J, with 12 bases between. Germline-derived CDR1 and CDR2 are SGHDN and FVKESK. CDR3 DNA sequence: TGTGCCAGCAGCCACACCGACCTAGGCTATGGCTACACCTTC. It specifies CASSHTDLGYGYTF. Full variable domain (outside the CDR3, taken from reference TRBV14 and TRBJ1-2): EAGVTQFPSHSVIEKGQTVTLRCDPISGHDNLYWYRRVMGKEIKFLLHFVKESKQDESGMPNNRFLAERTGGTYSTLKVQPAELEDSGVYFCASSHTDLGYGYTFGSGTRLTVV.

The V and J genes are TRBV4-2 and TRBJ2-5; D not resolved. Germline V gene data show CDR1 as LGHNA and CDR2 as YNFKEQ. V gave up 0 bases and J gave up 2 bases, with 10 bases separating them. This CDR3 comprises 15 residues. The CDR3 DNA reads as TGTGCCAGCAGCCAAGAAAACAGTTGGCAAGAGACCCAGTACTTC. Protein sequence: CASSQENSWQETQYF.

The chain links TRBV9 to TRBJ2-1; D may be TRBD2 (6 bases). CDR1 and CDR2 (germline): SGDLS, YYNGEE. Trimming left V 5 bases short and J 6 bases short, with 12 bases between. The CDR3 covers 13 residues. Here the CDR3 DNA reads TGTGCCAGCAGAGCGGGTGACTCCAATGAGCAGTTCTTC. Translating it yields CASRAGDSNEQFF.

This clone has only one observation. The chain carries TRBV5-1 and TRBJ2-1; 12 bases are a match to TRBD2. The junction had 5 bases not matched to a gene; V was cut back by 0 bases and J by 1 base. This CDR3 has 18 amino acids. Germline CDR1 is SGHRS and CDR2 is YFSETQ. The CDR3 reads CASSLAGTSGYSYNEQFF. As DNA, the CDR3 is TGCGCCAGCAGCTTGGCCGGGACTAGCGGGTATTCCTACAATGAGCAGTTCTTC.

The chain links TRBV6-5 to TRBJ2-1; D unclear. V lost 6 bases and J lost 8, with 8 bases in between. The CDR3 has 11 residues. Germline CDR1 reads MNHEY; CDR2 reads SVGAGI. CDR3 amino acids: CASRGAYEQFF. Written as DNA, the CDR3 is TGTGCCAGCAGAGGTGCCTATGAGCAGTTCTTC.

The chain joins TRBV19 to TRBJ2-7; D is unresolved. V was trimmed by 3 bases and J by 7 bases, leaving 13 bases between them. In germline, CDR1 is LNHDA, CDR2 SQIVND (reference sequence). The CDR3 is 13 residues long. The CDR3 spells CASSIAATGEQYF. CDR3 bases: TGTGCCAGTAGTATTGCTGCCACGGGTGAGCAGTACTTC.

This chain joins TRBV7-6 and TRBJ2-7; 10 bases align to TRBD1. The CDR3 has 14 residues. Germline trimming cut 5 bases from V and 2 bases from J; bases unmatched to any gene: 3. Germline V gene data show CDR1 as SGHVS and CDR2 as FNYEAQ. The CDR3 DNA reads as TGTGCCAGCAGCCCCGGGACAGGGGCCTACGAGCAGTACTTC. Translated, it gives CASSPGTGAYEQYF.

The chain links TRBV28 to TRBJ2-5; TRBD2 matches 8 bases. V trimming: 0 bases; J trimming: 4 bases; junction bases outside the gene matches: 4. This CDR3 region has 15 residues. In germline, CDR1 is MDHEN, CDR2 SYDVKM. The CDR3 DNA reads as TGTGCCAGCAGTTTATGGACTAGCGAGGGAGAGACCCAGTACTTC. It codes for CASSLWTSEGETQYF.

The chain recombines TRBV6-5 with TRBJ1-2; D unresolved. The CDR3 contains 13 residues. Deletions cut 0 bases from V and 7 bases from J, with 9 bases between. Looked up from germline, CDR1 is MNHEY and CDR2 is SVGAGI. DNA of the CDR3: TGTGCCAGCAGTTACTCTCAATCGGGTGGCTACACCTTC. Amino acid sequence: CASSYSQSGGYTF.

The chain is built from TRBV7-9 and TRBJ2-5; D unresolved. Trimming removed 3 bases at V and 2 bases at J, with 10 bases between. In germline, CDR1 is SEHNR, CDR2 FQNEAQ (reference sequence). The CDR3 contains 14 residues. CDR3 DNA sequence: TGTGCCAGCAGCTTTTCCGGGCCTCAAGAGACCCAGTACTTC. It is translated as CASSFSGPQETQYF. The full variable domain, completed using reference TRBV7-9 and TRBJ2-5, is DTGVSQNPRHKITKRGQNVTFRCDPISEHNRLYWYRQTLGQGPEFLTYFQNEAQLEKSRLLSDRFSAERPKGSFSTLEIQRTEQGDSAMYLCASSFSGPQETQYFGPGTRLLVL.

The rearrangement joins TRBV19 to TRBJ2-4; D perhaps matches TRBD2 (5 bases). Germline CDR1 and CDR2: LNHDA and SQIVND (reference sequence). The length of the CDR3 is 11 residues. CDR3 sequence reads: CTSGMVYIQYF. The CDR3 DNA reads TGTACCTCCGGGATGGTATACATTCAGTACTTC.

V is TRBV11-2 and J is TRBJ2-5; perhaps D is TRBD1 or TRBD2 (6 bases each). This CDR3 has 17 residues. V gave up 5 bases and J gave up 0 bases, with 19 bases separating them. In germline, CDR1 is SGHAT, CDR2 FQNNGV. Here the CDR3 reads CASSPGVTGLYQETQYF. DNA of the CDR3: TGTGCCAGCAGCCCGGGGGTGACAGGCTTGTACCAAGAGACCCAGTACTTC.

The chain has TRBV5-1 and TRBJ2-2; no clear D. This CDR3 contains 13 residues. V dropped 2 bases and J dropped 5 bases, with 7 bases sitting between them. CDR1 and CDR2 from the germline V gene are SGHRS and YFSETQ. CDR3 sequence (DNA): TGCGCCAGCAGCTTTTGGGGTACCGGGGAGCTGTTTTTT. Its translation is CASSFWGTGELFF.